These T cell receptor beta chains were read from a single sample in a study of monozygotic twins with cystic fibrosis. Sequenced by immunoSEQ multiplex PCR; TCRdb stores in-frame clones only, minus some. The table has 39,000 or so clones, around nine tenths seen once. Source material: blood. The receptors shown here come from a boy under 10 years old with cystic fibrosis. CDR3s include the opening cysteine and the closing phenylalanine or tryptophan. The D gene is left open where the match is weak. Rows may omit the clone size; those that give it use once, few, many or a size class.

CASMEGGTNTEAFF	TGTGCCAGTATGGAGGGGGGGACGAACACTGAAGCTTTCTTT	TRBJ1-1	TRBV19	once	.
CASSLGQLYGYTF	TGTGCCAGCAGCCTCGGACAGCTCTATGGCTACACCTTC	TRBJ1-2	TRBV27	few	.
CASSLIGNRSNYGYTF	TGTGCCAGCAGCTTAATCGGGAATAGGTCTAACTATGGCTACACCTTC	TRBJ1-2	TRBV7-9	.	.
CASSSEDRRFGYTF	TGTGCCAGCAGTTCAGAGGACAGACGCTTTGGCTACACCTTC	TRBJ1-2	TRBV6-5	.	.
CASASARFHEQYF	TGTGCTAGTGCCTCGGCCCGGTTCCACGAGCAGTACTTC	TRBJ2-7	TRBV12-5	.	.
CATSREGSGNPTQYF	TGTGCCACCAGCAGAGAAGGTTCAGGGAATCCGACCCAGTACTTC	TRBJ2-5	TRBV15	.	.
CASSPFTTEEAFF	TGTGCCAGCTCACCCTTCACAACAGAGGAAGCTTTCTTT	TRBJ1-1	TRBV18	.	.
CASSGQGSDEQYF	TGTGCCAGCAGCGGTCAGGGGAGCGACGAGCAGTACTTC	TRBJ2-7	TRBV7-2	.	.
CASSLETGNQPQHF	TGTGCCAGCAGCTTAGAGACGGGGAATCAGCCCCAGCATTTT	TRBJ1-5	TRBV7-9	.	.
CASSELLGGSYNEQFF	TGTGCCAGCAGTGAGTTGCTGGGGGGCTCCTACAATGAGCAGTTCTTC	TRBJ2-1	TRBV6-1	.	.
CASSAPGQSGELFF	TGCGCCAGCAGCGCCCCGGGACAGTCAGGGGAGCTGTTTTTT	TRBJ2-2	TRBV5-1	.	TRBD1
CASSFSDRGTNEKLFF	TGTGCCAGCAGCTTTTCCGACAGGGGTACTAATGAAAAACTGTTTTTT	TRBJ1-4	TRBV7-9	.	TRBD1
CASSQDGLTREYF	TGCGCCAGCAGCCAAGATGGCCTCACCCGCGAGTATTTT	TRBJ2-3	TRBV4-3	.	.
CAIAGGMNTEAFF	TGTGCCATCGCGGGCGGCATGAACACTGAAGCTTTCTTT	TRBJ1-1	TRBV10-3	.	.
CASSQERFLITDTQYF	TGTGCCAGCAGCCAAGAACGTTTCCTTATCACAGATACGCAGTATTTT	TRBJ2-3	TRBV4-2	.	.
CASSLAGGLEQYF	TGCGCCAGCAGTCTAGCGGGGGGGCTCGAGCAGTACTTC	TRBJ2-7	TRBV4-1	.	TRBD2
CATRPSWSNYGYTF	TGTGCCACCCGCCCGTCTTGGAGTAACTATGGCTACACCTTC	TRBJ1-2	TRBV15	.	.
CASVGRGRAAVSSYNEQFF	TGTGCCAGCGTTGGAAGGGGCAGGGCGGCGGTTAGCTCCTACAATGAGCAGTTCTTC	TRBJ2-1	TRBV7-9	.	.
CASSLGRGDGYTF	TGTGCCAGCAGCTTAGGCAGGGGTGACGGCTACACCTTC	TRBJ1-2	TRBV7-9	.	.
CASSLGQLKGDEQYF	TGTGCCAGCAGCTTGGGACAGTTGAAGGGGGACGAGCAGTACTTC	TRBJ2-7	TRBV27	.	TRBD1
CASSVNVKEQFF	TGCGCCAGCAGCGTGAACGTCAAAGAGCAGTTCTTC	TRBJ2-1	TRBV5-1	few	.
CASSLVHGGGYNEQFF	TGTGCCAGCAGCTTAGTCCACGGGGGGGGCTACAATGAGCAGTTCTTC	TRBJ2-1	TRBV11-3	.	TRBD2
CASSLWRSNQPQHF	TGTGCCAGCAGCTTGTGGCGTAGCAATCAGCCCCAGCATTTT	TRBJ1-5	TRBV5-5	.	.
CATSFGNNQPQHF	TGTGCCACCAGCTTTGGAAACAATCAGCCCCAGCATTTT	TRBJ1-5	TRBV15	.	.
CASSVVREGTGELFF	TGTGCCAGCAGCGTAGTGAGGGAAGGGACCGGGGAGCTGTTTTTT	TRBJ2-2	TRBV9	.	.
CASSPRGMGAASNTGELFF	TGTGCCAGCAGCCCCCGGGGTATGGGAGCGGCTTCGAACACCGGGGAGCTGTTTTTT	TRBJ2-2	TRBV7-9	.	.
CASSLTGGETQYF	TGTGCCAGCAGCTTGACAGGGGGGGAGACCCAGTACTTC	TRBJ2-5	TRBV14	.	TRBD1
CASSTRQGTDEQYF	TGTGCCAGTAGTACCCGACAGGGCACGGACGAGCAGTACTTC	TRBJ2-7	TRBV19	.	TRBD1
CASSQEDRRGALDEQFF	TGCGCCAGCAGCCAAGAGGATCGCCGGGGGGCCTTAGATGAGCAGTTCTTC	TRBJ2-1	TRBV4-1	.	.
CASSRHRGGGTDTQYF	TGTGCCAGCAGCCGACACCGAGGAGGAGGGACAGATACGCAGTATTTT	TRBJ2-3	TRBV6-7	.	.
CATSRNRTGKYSNQPQHF	TGTGCCACCAGCAGAAATAGGACAGGAAAATATAGCAATCAGCCCCAGCATTTT	TRBJ1-5	TRBV15	once	TRBD1
CASSIMGNEQFF	TGTGCCAGTAGTATAATGGGAAATGAGCAGTTCTTC	TRBJ2-1	TRBV19	.	.
CASSEALAGGENEQFF	TGTGCCAGCAGTGAAGCTTTAGCGGGGGGTGAAAATGAGCAGTTCTTC	TRBJ2-1	TRBV2	.	TRBD2
CASSVRGQASPLHF	TGTGCCAGCAGCGTCAGGGGGCAGGCTTCACCCCTCCACTTT	TRBJ1-6	TRBV9	few	TRBD1
CAISESSLRTIYF	TGTGCCATCAGTGAGTCTAGTCTACGAACCATATATTTT	TRBJ1-3	TRBV10-3	.	.
CASSQGGGTGVHEQYF	TGCGCCAGCAGCCAAGGAGGAGGGACAGGGGTCCACGAGCAGTACTTC	TRBJ2-7	TRBV4-1	.	TRBD1
CASSLGLDGYTF	TGTGCCAGCAGCTTGGGGCTCGATGGCTACACCTTC	TRBJ1-2	TRBV5-5	few	.